A selection of T cell receptor beta chains follows, all from one sample in a study of cytomegalovirus exposure and HLA in healthy donors. Clones were read by immunoSEQ multiplex PCR, and TCRdb kept only the in-frame ones, dropping some. The top ten clones hold roughly 4.5% of a sample with fewer than 200,000 clones, around 80% of them seen once. The sample taken for sequencing was PBMCs. Source of these receptors: a woman in her forties or fifties in good health and CMV-seropositive. The CDR3 runs from the conserved cysteine through the conserved F or W. Each record gives: CDR3 protein, V gene, J gene.

CDR3: CASSQGLAGGVEQFF; V: TRBV27; J: TRBJ2-1
CDR3: CASSILRQGSGEAFF; V: TRBV19; J: TRBJ1-1
CDR3: CASSYGQGLHGYTF; V: TRBV6-5; J: TRBJ1-2
CDR3: CASSLRTSYEQYF; V: TRBV7-8; J: TRBJ2-7
CDR3: CASRFDRETEAFF; V: TRBV7-9; J: TRBJ1-1
CDR3: CAISDEAGNTIYF; V: TRBV10-3; J: TRBJ1-3
CDR3: CASSRQGATKEKLFF; V: TRBV19; J: TRBJ1-4
CDR3: CATSRSRVNDSPLHF; V: TRBV15; J: TRBJ1-6
CDR3: CASSILSGELFF; V: TRBV19; J: TRBJ2-2
CDR3: CASTGTGSYNEQFF; V: TRBV30; J: TRBJ2-1
CDR3: CASSRTGTEAFF; V: TRBV6-6; J: TRBJ1-1
CDR3: CARRGTDRGFNQPQHF; V: TRBV10-3; J: TRBJ1-5
CDR3: CASSLRTSAYNEQFF; V: TRBV5-1; J: TRBJ2-1
CDR3: CASSFLAGGDQPQHF; V: TRBV27; J: TRBJ1-5
CDR3: CASSDHWTGDGYTF; V: TRBV19; J: TRBJ1-2
CDR3: CASGLVGTDYYSNQPQHF; V: TRBV12-5; J: TRBJ1-5
CDR3: CASSPFTGGLYNEQFF; V: TRBV11-2; J: TRBJ2-1
CDR3: CASSQTLTGLLYEQYF; V: TRBV4-3; J: TRBJ2-7
CDR3: CAWQTRGVEAEAFF; V: TRBV30; J: TRBJ1-1
CDR3: CASSFGQAFTGELFF; V: TRBV7-9; J: TRBJ2-2
CDR3: CASSADLSTDTQYF; V: TRBV5-1; J: TRBJ2-3
CDR3: CASSLALGGAYEQYF; V: TRBV7-8; J: TRBJ2-7
CDR3: CASSLGQVIDTQYF; V: TRBV5-1; J: TRBJ2-3
CDR3: CASSPEAGVRETQYF; V: TRBV9; J: TRBJ2-5
CDR3: CASTESTVMNTEAFF; V: TRBV6-5; J: TRBJ1-1
CDR3: CSGKTSSSYNEQFF; V: TRBV29-1; J: TRBJ2-1
CDR3: CASSLGRVYGYTF; V: TRBV19; J: TRBJ1-2
CDR3: CASGLAGLPTGELFF; V: TRBV6-1; J: TRBJ2-2
CDR3: CASSPPGGPGHEQFF; V: TRBV7-6; J: TRBJ2-1
CDR3: CASSLTGNEQYF; V: TRBV7-9; J: TRBJ2-7
CDR3: CASSTTGLRGNTIYF; V: TRBV19; J: TRBJ1-3
CDR3: CAWTPGQGRMYEKLFF; V: TRBV30; J: TRBJ1-4
CDR3: CASSPQTDTQYF; V: TRBV5-5; J: TRBJ2-3
CDR3: CASTWGQGAKNEQFF; V: TRBV5-1; J: TRBJ2-1
CDR3: CASSHPGQGVREQYF; V: TRBV4-1; J: TRBJ2-7
CDR3: CASSPEWGAGGDYGYTF; V: TRBV5-1; J: TRBJ1-2
CDR3: CAWSLSGRTQYF; V: TRBV30; J: TRBJ2-3
CDR3: CASSLDFSSSYEQYF; V: TRBV5-1; J: TRBJ2-7
CDR3: CSVAGLAGGQTYNEQFF; V: TRBV29-1; J: TRBJ2-1
CDR3: CASSQTLYADEQYF; V: TRBV4-3; J: TRBJ2-7
CDR3: CASRLTRETRTDTQYF; V: TRBV4-2; J: TRBJ2-3
CDR3: CASSTGQGQSSYNSPLHF; V: TRBV19; J: TRBJ1-6
CDR3: CASSPTSSYEQYF; V: TRBV7-9; J: TRBJ2-7
CDR3: CASIKGGAGGYTF; V: TRBV6-5; J: TRBJ1-2
CDR3: CASSQDRDRFYEQYF; V: TRBV14; J: TRBJ2-7
CDR3: CASSFPGLGYEQYF; V: TRBV5-1; J: TRBJ2-7
CDR3: CARSHGTGVLSEQYF; V: TRBV5-3; J: TRBJ2-7
CDR3: CASSLETVYEQYF; V: TRBV11-2; J: TRBJ2-7
CDR3: CASRTSGGNTGELFF; V: TRBV10-2; J: TRBJ2-2
CDR3: CASSLPGQGGDNEQFF; V: TRBV18; J: TRBJ2-1
CDR3: CASGRDSGANVLTF; V: TRBV6-5; J: TRBJ2-6
CDR3: CASSLTSGSQNEQYF; V: TRBV7-2; J: TRBJ2-7
CDR3: CASRARGGNTIYF; V: TRBV2; J: TRBJ1-3